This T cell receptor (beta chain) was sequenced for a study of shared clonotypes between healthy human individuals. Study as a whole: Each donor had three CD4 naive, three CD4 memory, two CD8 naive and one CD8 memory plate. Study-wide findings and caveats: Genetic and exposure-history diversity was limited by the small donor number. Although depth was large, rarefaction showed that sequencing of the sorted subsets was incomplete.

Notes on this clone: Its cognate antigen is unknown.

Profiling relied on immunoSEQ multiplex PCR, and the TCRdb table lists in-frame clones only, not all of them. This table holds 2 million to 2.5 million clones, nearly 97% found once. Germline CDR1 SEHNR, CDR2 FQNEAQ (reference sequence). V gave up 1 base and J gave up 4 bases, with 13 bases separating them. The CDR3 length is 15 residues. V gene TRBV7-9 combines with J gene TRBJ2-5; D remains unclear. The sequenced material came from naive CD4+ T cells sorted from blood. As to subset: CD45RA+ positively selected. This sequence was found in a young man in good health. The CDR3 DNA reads TGTGCCAGCAGCTTAGGTCGGGCAGGCTCAGAGACCCAGTACTTC. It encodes CASSLGRAGSETQYF.